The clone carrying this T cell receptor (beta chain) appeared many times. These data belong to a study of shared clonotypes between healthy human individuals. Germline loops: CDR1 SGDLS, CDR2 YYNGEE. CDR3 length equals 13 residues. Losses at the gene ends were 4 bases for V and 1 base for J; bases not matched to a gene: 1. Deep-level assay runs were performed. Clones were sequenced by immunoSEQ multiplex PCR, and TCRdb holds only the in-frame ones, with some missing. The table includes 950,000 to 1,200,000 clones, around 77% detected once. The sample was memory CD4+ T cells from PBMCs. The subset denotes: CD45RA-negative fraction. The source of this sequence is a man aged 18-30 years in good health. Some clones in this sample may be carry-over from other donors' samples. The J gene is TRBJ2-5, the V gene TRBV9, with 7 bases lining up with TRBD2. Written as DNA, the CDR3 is TGTGCCAGCAGCTCTAGCGGCCAAGAGACCCAGTACTTC. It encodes CASSSSGQETQYF.